A selection of T cell receptor beta chains follows, all from one sample in a study of blood T cell repertoires in COVID-19. Data came from immunoSEQ multiplex PCR; TCRdb stores just in-frame clones and leaves some out. The sample has about 90,000 clones; about 80% are singletons. Sequencing was carried out using peripheral blood. The receptors here all came from a man between 65 and 85 years old with acute or convalescent COVID-19. The CDR3 runs from the conserved cysteine through the conserved F or W. A D gene is named only where the DNA matches it firmly. The size entry is marked missing in some rows and otherwise reads once, few, many or a size class.

J gene: TRBJ2-3; clone size: .; V gene: TRBV14; D gene: .; CDR3 protein: CASSLVSGSYTQYF; CDR3 DNA: TGTGCCAGCAGTTTGGTCAGCGGTTCCTATACGCAGTATTTT
J gene: TRBJ1-3; clone size: .; V gene: TRBV6-5; D gene: .; CDR3 protein: CASSYNRAGNTIYF; CDR3 DNA: TGTGCCAGCAGTTACAACAGGGCTGGAAACACCATATATTTT
J gene: TRBJ1-2; clone size: .; V gene: TRBV29-1; D gene: .; CDR3 protein: CSVEDRSVQPPNYGYTF; CDR3 DNA: TGCAGCGTTGAAGATCGGTCGGTACAGCCACCGAACTATGGCTACACCTTC
J gene: TRBJ2-4; clone size: many; V gene: TRBV5-1; D gene: TRBD1; CDR3 protein: CASSLSPGQGNIQYF; CDR3 DNA: TGCGCCAGCAGCCTAAGTCCGGGACAGGGGAACATTCAGTACTTC
J gene: TRBJ2-2; clone size: .; V gene: TRBV7-3; D gene: .; CDR3 protein: CASSFNGGGELFF; CDR3 DNA: TGTGCCAGCAGTTTCAACGGAGGCGGGGAGCTGTTTTTT
J gene: TRBJ1-5; clone size: .; V gene: TRBV7-2; D gene: TRBD1; CDR3 protein: CASSLEGQGGQPQHF; CDR3 DNA: TGTGCCAGCAGCTTAGAGGGACAAGGGGGCCAGCCCCAGCATTTT
J gene: TRBJ2-5; clone size: .; V gene: TRBV5-1; D gene: TRBD1; CDR3 protein: CASSPGDRGGETQYF; CDR3 DNA: TGCGCCAGCAGCCCCGGGGACAGGGGTGGGGAGACCCAGTACTTC
J gene: TRBJ2-1; clone size: .; V gene: TRBV11-2; D gene: TRBD1; CDR3 protein: CASSLFPPGQGARLNEQFF; CDR3 DNA: TGTGCCAGCAGCTTATTCCCCCCGGGACAGGGGGCGCGGTTGAATGAGCAGTTCTTC
J gene: TRBJ1-6; clone size: .; V gene: TRBV27; D gene: .; CDR3 protein: CASSFLTVGGSPYNSPLHF; CDR3 DNA: TGTGCCAGCAGTTTTCTTACCGTTGGCGGGTCGCCCTATAATTCACCCCTCCACTTT
J gene: TRBJ2-7; clone size: .; V gene: TRBV7-9; D gene: .; CDR3 protein: CASSLSQGIEQYF; CDR3 DNA: TGTGCCAGCAGCTTATCGCAGGGGATCGAGCAGTACTTC
J gene: TRBJ1-1; clone size: few; V gene: TRBV4-1; D gene: .; CDR3 protein: CASSRGIWNTEAFF; CDR3 DNA: TGCGCCAGCAGCCGTGGCATCTGGAACACTGAAGCTTTCTTT
J gene: TRBJ2-7; clone size: .; V gene: TRBV6-1; D gene: TRBD1; CDR3 protein: CASSEGTGGDYEQYF; CDR3 DNA: TGTGCCAGCAGTGAAGGGACAGGGGGAGACTACGAGCAGTACTTC
J gene: TRBJ1-2; clone size: .; V gene: TRBV24-1; D gene: .; CDR3 protein: CATSDSTVASYGYTF; CDR3 DNA: TGTGCCACCAGTGATTCAACAGTGGCCTCCTATGGCTACACCTTC
J gene: TRBJ2-2; clone size: .; V gene: TRBV11-3; D gene: TRBD1; CDR3 protein: CASSSRTGSELFF; CDR3 DNA: TGTGCCAGCAGCTCCCGGACAGGTAGCGAGCTGTTTTTT
J gene: TRBJ1-4; clone size: .; V gene: TRBV27; D gene: TRBD1; CDR3 protein: CASSSGTGSTNEKLFF; CDR3 DNA: TGTGCCAGCAGCTCCGGGACAGGGTCGACTAATGAAAAACTGTTTTTT
J gene: TRBJ1-6; clone size: .; V gene: TRBV5-1; D gene: TRBD1; CDR3 protein: CASSGGQGARIETLHF; CDR3 DNA: TGCGCCAGCAGCGGGGGGCAGGGGGCCCGTATCGAAACCCTCCACTTT
J gene: TRBJ1-1; clone size: .; V gene: TRBV10-2; D gene: .; CDR3 protein: CASSQNTEAFF; CDR3 DNA: TGCGCCAGCAGTCAGAACACTGAAGCTTTCTTT
J gene: TRBJ1-4; clone size: .; V gene: TRBV4-2; D gene: TRBD1; CDR3 protein: CASSQEAGGSSVSTNEKLFF; CDR3 DNA: TGTGCCAGCAGCCAAGAGGCAGGGGGCTCCTCTGTTTCAACTAATGAAAAACTGTTTTTT
J gene: TRBJ2-3; clone size: .; V gene: TRBV2; D gene: TRBD2; CDR3 protein: CASSEEIAGGVDTQYF; CDR3 DNA: TGTGCCAGCAGTGAAGAGATAGCGGGAGGGGTAGATACGCAGTATTTT
J gene: TRBJ2-2; clone size: .; V gene: TRBV7-2; D gene: TRBD1; CDR3 protein: CASSQQGANTGELFF; CDR3 DNA: TGTGCCAGCAGTCAACAGGGGGCGAACACCGGGGAGCTGTTTTTT
J gene: TRBJ1-1; clone size: .; V gene: TRBV5-1; D gene: .; CDR3 protein: CASSLKGGTEAFF; CDR3 DNA: TGCGCCAGCAGCTTGAAGGGAGGTACTGAAGCTTTCTTT
J gene: TRBJ2-5; clone size: .; V gene: TRBV6-5; D gene: TRBD1; CDR3 protein: CASSYRTGEETQYF; CDR3 DNA: TGTGCCAGCAGTTACCGTACAGGGGAAGAGACCCAGTACTTC
J gene: TRBJ1-5; clone size: .; V gene: TRBV30; D gene: .; CDR3 protein: CAWSVQGGVQPQHF; CDR3 DNA: TGTGCCTGGAGTGTACAGGGAGGGGTCCAGCCCCAGCATTTT
J gene: TRBJ1-5; clone size: .; V gene: TRBV5-6; D gene: .; CDR3 protein: CASSLRGNSDQPQHF; CDR3 DNA: TGTGCCAGCAGCTTGCGCGGGAATAGCGATCAGCCCCAGCATTTT
J gene: TRBJ1-5; clone size: .; V gene: TRBV24-1; D gene: .; CDR3 protein: CATSDSGTLNQPQHF; CDR3 DNA: TGTGCCACCAGTGATTCCGGGACTCTCAATCAGCCCCAGCATTTT
J gene: TRBJ1-2; clone size: .; V gene: TRBV6-5; D gene: .; CDR3 protein: CASTKGGAVNYGYTF; CDR3 DNA: TGTGCCAGCACCAAGGGAGGGGCCGTTAACTATGGCTACACCTTC
J gene: TRBJ1-6; clone size: .; V gene: TRBV5-1; D gene: TRBD1; CDR3 protein: CASSSVPGQNSPLHF; CDR3 DNA: TGCGCCAGCAGCTCAGTACCGGGACAGAATTCACCCCTCCACTTT
J gene: TRBJ1-5; clone size: .; V gene: TRBV6-5; D gene: TRBD1; CDR3 protein: CASSRGTGKYQPQHF; CDR3 DNA: TGTGCCAGCAGTAGGGGGACAGGGAAGTATCAGCCCCAGCATTTT
J gene: TRBJ2-7; clone size: .; V gene: TRBV7-9; D gene: .; CDR3 protein: CASSTPGLAYEQYF; CDR3 DNA: TGTGCCAGCAGCACCCCGGGACTGGCCTACGAGCAGTACTTC
J gene: TRBJ1-1; clone size: .; V gene: TRBV28; D gene: TRBD1; CDR3 protein: CASGRQGADTEAFF; CDR3 DNA: TGTGCCAGCGGACGACAGGGGGCGGACACTGAAGCTTTCTTT
J gene: TRBJ2-1; clone size: few; V gene: TRBV7-2; D gene: TRBD2; CDR3 protein: CASSLDTSGVFNEQFF; CDR3 DNA: TGTGCCAGCAGCTTAGATACTAGCGGGGTATTCAATGAGCAGTTCTTC
J gene: TRBJ2-7; clone size: once; V gene: TRBV29-1; D gene: .; CDR3 protein: CSVEDSYEQYF; CDR3 DNA: TGCAGCGTTGAAGACAGCTACGAGCAGTACTTC
J gene: TRBJ1-4; clone size: .; V gene: TRBV19; D gene: TRBD1; CDR3 protein: CASGGTGVTNEKLFF; CDR3 DNA: TGTGCCAGCGGCGGGACAGGGGTGACTAATGAAAAACTGTTTTTT
J gene: TRBJ1-5; clone size: .; V gene: TRBV21-1; D gene: .; CDR3 protein: CASSPRGGLYSNQPQHF; CDR3 DNA: TGTGCCAGCAGCCCGCGGGGGGGTTTGTATAGCAATCAGCCCCAGCATTTT
J gene: TRBJ1-1; clone size: .; V gene: TRBV15; D gene: TRBD1; CDR3 protein: CATSRDKGQGWTEAFF; CDR3 DNA: TGTGCCACCAGCAGAGATAAAGGACAGGGGTGGACTGAAGCTTTCTTT
J gene: TRBJ1-6; clone size: .; V gene: TRBV27; D gene: .; CDR3 protein: CASSYMNSPLHF; CDR3 DNA: TGTGCCAGCAGCTATATGAATTCACCCCTCCACTTT
J gene: TRBJ2-1; clone size: .; V gene: TRBV3-1/TRBV3-2; D gene: .; CDR3 protein: CASSQDPYPPSEQFF; CDR3 DNA: TGTGCCAGCAGCCAAGATCCGTATCCCCCGTCTGAGCAGTTCTTC
J gene: TRBJ1-2; clone size: few; V gene: TRBV4-1; D gene: .; CDR3 protein: CASSQATAGYTF; CDR3 DNA: TGCGCCAGCAGCCAGGCCACAGCTGGCTACACCTTC
J gene: TRBJ2-7; clone size: .; V gene: TRBV5-1; D gene: TRBD1; CDR3 protein: CASSARDRVGSYEQYF; CDR3 DNA: TGCGCCAGCAGCGCCCGGGACAGGGTCGGCTCCTACGAGCAGTACTTC
J gene: TRBJ2-1; clone size: .; V gene: TRBV11-3; D gene: .; CDR3 protein: CASSSGVDNEQFF; CDR3 DNA: TGTGCCAGCAGCTCAGGGGTCGACAATGAGCAGTTCTTC
J gene: TRBJ1-2; clone size: .; V gene: TRBV29-1; D gene: .; CDR3 protein: CSVQPSGLSGYTF; CDR3 DNA: TGCAGCGTGCAACCTTCGGGGTTGAGTGGCTACACCTTC
J gene: TRBJ1-6; clone size: once; V gene: TRBV27; D gene: .; CDR3 protein: CASTGAYNSPLHF; CDR3 DNA: TGTGCCAGCACCGGGGCCTATAATTCACCCCTCCACTTT
J gene: TRBJ2-3; clone size: .; V gene: TRBV3-1/TRBV3-2; D gene: TRBD1; CDR3 protein: CASSERLGQGSDTQYF; CDR3 DNA: TGTGCCAGCAGCGAACGGCTCGGACAGGGGTCCGATACGCAGTATTTT
J gene: TRBJ2-3; clone size: .; V gene: TRBV7-2; D gene: TRBD1; CDR3 protein: CASSSTGGKGTDTQYF; CDR3 DNA: TGTGCCAGCAGCTCCACAGGGGGTAAAGGCACAGATACGCAGTATTTT
J gene: TRBJ1-2; clone size: .; V gene: TRBV5-6; D gene: TRBD1; CDR3 protein: CASSLEGAGYGYTF; CDR3 DNA: TGTGCCAGCAGCTTGGAGGGGGCTGGCTATGGCTACACCTTC
J gene: TRBJ1-1; clone size: .; V gene: TRBV4-2; D gene: .; CDR3 protein: CASSPGPRRGNTEAFF; CDR3 DNA: TGTGCCAGCAGCCCCGGGCCCCGAAGGGGTAACACTGAAGCTTTCTTT
J gene: TRBJ1-5; clone size: .; V gene: TRBV4-1; D gene: .; CDR3 protein: CASSQRDGQPQHF; CDR3 DNA: TGCGCCAGCAGCCAAAGAGATGGTCAGCCCCAGCATTTT
J gene: TRBJ2-6; clone size: .; V gene: TRBV5-1; D gene: .; CDR3 protein: CASSLVSKTSLGANVLTF; CDR3 DNA: TGCGCCAGCAGCTTGGTTTCAAAAACTAGCTTAGGGGCCAACGTCCTGACTTTC
J gene: TRBJ2-2; clone size: once; V gene: TRBV7-3; D gene: TRBD1; CDR3 protein: CASSVQGMTGELFF; CDR3 DNA: TGTGCCAGCAGCGTACAGGGGATGACCGGGGAGCTGTTTTTT
J gene: TRBJ1-5; clone size: .; V gene: TRBV19; D gene: .; CDR3 protein: CASSIGRVVSQPQHF; CDR3 DNA: TGTGCCAGTAGTATTGGTCGTGTCGTTAGTCAGCCCCAGCATTTT
J gene: TRBJ1-1; clone size: .; V gene: TRBV7-8; D gene: .; CDR3 protein: CASSLEGREGAEAFF; CDR3 DNA: TGTGCCAGCAGCTTAGAAGGCAGGGAGGGCGCTGAAGCTTTCTTT
J gene: TRBJ1-3; clone size: .; V gene: TRBV15; D gene: .; CDR3 protein: CATSTNRVSGNTIYF; CDR3 DNA: TGTGCCACCAGCACCAACAGGGTCTCTGGAAACACCATATATTTT
J gene: TRBJ2-6; clone size: .; V gene: TRBV5-4; D gene: TRBD2; CDR3 protein: CASSPGGGNGANVLTF; CDR3 DNA: TGTGCCAGCAGCCCCGGCGGGGGGAATGGGGCCAACGTCCTGACTTTC
J gene: TRBJ2-7; clone size: .; V gene: TRBV28; D gene: TRBD1; CDR3 protein: CASTLSGTGVYEQYF; CDR3 DNA: TGTGCCAGCACCCTGTCCGGGACAGGGGTCTACGAGCAGTACTTC